This T cell receptor beta chain was observed in a study of T-cell reconstitution after alpha-beta-depleted transplantation in children. Broader study findings: The high TCRbeta diversity at day 60 in some patients came from surviving recipient T cells and thymic progenitors. Expanded graft clones, several hundred of them, were reportedly the source of alpha-beta T cells about two months after transplant.

The TCRbeta library was prepared with unique molecular identifiers. Each CDR3 protein gets one entry after TCRdb re-called the PCR reads with MiXCR. The sample has some 830,000 distinct CDR3 sequences, 15% to 20% seen once. Points on this clonotype: The antigen remains undetermined.

V trimming: 6 bases; J trimming: 6 bases; junction bases outside the gene matches: 5. The CDR3 loop spans 12 amino acids. This sequence joins TRBV12-3 or TRBV12-4 and TRBJ2-7; 7 bases are a match to TRBD1. The sample consisted of PBMCs, mostly from graft donor cells, taken 360 days after TCRalphabeta/CD19-depleted stem cell transplant. The TCR originated in a male patient younger than 18 who had a stem cell transplant for acute lymphoblastic leukemia, so the T cells may come from the graft donor. The CDR3 nucleotides read TGTGCCAGCAGACGACAGGGACCCGAGCAGTACTTC. It specifies CASRRQGPEQYF.